The rows below give T cell receptor beta chains drawn from one sample of a study of T cell responses to AZD1222 COVID-19 vaccine. Method: immunoSEQ multiplex PCR; TCRdb's copy keeps in-frame clones and lacks some. The repertoire holds about 140,000 clones, with over 85% as singletons. The sample consisted of peripheral blood, taken on day 0 of AZD1222 vaccination. These receptors were taken from an adult in good health. Each CDR3 is given with its conserved first and last residue. A D gene is named only where the DNA matches it firmly. For some rows the clone size is stated as once, few or many, or as a class when expanded; others skip it.

D	J	size	V	CDR3	DNA
-	TRBJ1-1	-	TRBV5-1	CASSFGDPNTEAFF	TGCGCCAGCAGCTTCGGAGACCCGAACACTGAAGCTTTCTTT
-	TRBJ2-1	-	TRBV27	CASSFGDSNEQFF	TGTGCCAGCAGTTTCGGGGATTCCAATGAGCAGTTCTTC
TRBD1	TRBJ1-1	-	TRBV30	CAWRYPGQGTEAFF	TGTGCCTGGAGGTATCCGGGACAGGGTACCGAAGCTTTCTTT
-	TRBJ2-1	few	TRBV28	CASSLQYRTLFDEQFF	TGTGCCAGCAGTTTACAATATCGGACTCTATTTGATGAGCAGTTCTTC
TRBD1	TRBJ1-5	once	TRBV4-3	CASSQALGQGHGPQHF	TGCGCCAGCAGCCAAGCATTGGGACAGGGGCACGGGCCCCAGCATTTT
TRBD1	TRBJ1-3	-	TRBV9	CASSSRDRPSGSGNTIYF	TGTGCCAGCAGCTCAAGGGACAGACCATCAGGCTCTGGAAACACCATATATTTT
-	TRBJ1-3	-	TRBV6-5	CASSYGGLGGNTIYF	TGTGCCAGCAGTTACGGGGGTCTGGGGGGAAACACCATATATTTT
-	TRBJ2-2	-	TRBV3-1/TRBV3-2	CASSQDSKSGRHNTGELFF	TGTGCCAGCAGCCAAGATTCTAAGTCGGGTCGGCATAACACCGGGGAGCTGTTTTTT
-	TRBJ2-1	-	TRBV6-5	CASSYSNWGLNEQFF	TGTGCCAGCAGTTACTCGAATTGGGGCCTCAATGAGCAGTTCTTC
-	TRBJ2-7	-	TRBV4-2	CASSQEWSQREQYF	TGTGCCAGCAGCCAAGAGTGGTCCCAGCGCGAGCAGTACTTC
-	TRBJ2-5	-	TRBV24-1	CATSDSIETQYF	TGTGCCACCAGTGATTCCATTGAGACCCAGTACTTC
-	TRBJ2-6	-	TRBV29-1	CSVTDEGGANVLTF	TGCAGCGTTACGGACGAGGGTGGGGCCAACGTCCTGACTTTC
-	TRBJ2-1	once	TRBV5-1	CASSSGLGEVDEQFF	TGCGCCAGCAGCTCGGGACTGGGAGAAGTGGATGAGCAGTTCTTC
-	TRBJ1-4	-	TRBV28	CASSITPAQAKGVNEKLFF	TGTGCCAGCAGTATCACCCCGGCCCAGGCGAAGGGGGTTAATGAAAAACTGTTTTTT
TRBD1	TRBJ1-2	-	TRBV29-1	CSAGRQGNYGYTF	TGCAGCGCCGGGCGACAGGGTAACTATGGCTACACCTTC
-	TRBJ2-2	-	TRBV11-3	CASSPQAGGLNTGELFF	TGTGCCAGCAGCCCCCAAGCTGGCGGACTAAACACCGGGGAGCTGTTTTTT
TRBD2	TRBJ2-1	-	TRBV20-1	CSASWLAGTYNEQFF	TGCAGTGCTAGTTGGCTAGCGGGAACCTACAATGAGCAGTTCTTC
TRBD2	TRBJ2-1	-	TRBV11-3	CASSPLAGGPLYNEQFF	TGTGCCAGCAGCCCCTTAGCGGGAGGGCCTCTTTACAATGAGCAGTTCTTC
TRBD2	TRBJ2-5	-	TRBV6-5	CASRREGLLGGQYF	TGTGCCAGCAGAAGGGAGGGCCTCCTGGGTGGCCAGTACTTC